These 31 T cell receptor beta chains were all obtained from the same sample, sequenced in a study of cytomegalovirus exposure and HLA in healthy donors. Only in-frame clones appear in the TCRdb table, and some are missing; sequencing was by immunoSEQ multiplex PCR. The table shows under 250,000 clones, with about 81% occurring only once. Sequencing input: PBMCs. These TCRs come from a woman younger than 45 in good health and CMV-seronegative.

This clone was detected only a few times. This chain links TRBV19 with TRBJ1-2; possible D gene TRBD1, 5 bases. The germline V gene encodes CDR1 LNHDA and CDR2 SQIVND (reference sequence). The CDR3 covers 12 residues. The V gene lost 1 base and the J gene lost 7 bases, with 7 bases spanning the gap. CDR3: CASSIARVGYTF. CDR3 DNA sequence: TGTGCCAGTAGTATAGCCAGGGTTGGCTACACCTTC.

This chain joins TRBV6-1 and TRBJ1-5; 9 bases fit TRBD1. V lost 3 bases and J lost 4; bases outside the gene matches: 7. The CDR3 is 16 residues long. The germline V gene encodes CDR1 MNHNS and CDR2 SASEGT. The CDR3 DNA reads TGTGCCAGCAGTGAGACCGGGACAGGGTATAATCAGCCCCAGCATTTT. Residues: CASSETGTGYNQPQHF.

The rearrangement uses TRBV7-8 and TRBJ1-4; no firm D call. V was clipped by 2 bases and J by 8 bases, with 9 bases between them. CDR1 and CDR2 (germline): SGHVS, FQNEAQ. This CDR3 has 13 residues. The CDR3 region is CASSLTAGEKLFF. For the CDR3, the DNA is TGTGCCAGCAGCTTAACTGCCGGGGAAAAACTGTTTTTT.

The CDR3 bases are TGTGCCAGCAGCCAACTAGGGAGGGGTGACATTCAGTACTTC. Protein sequence: CASSQLGRGDIQYF. The rearrangement joins TRBV14 to TRBJ2-4; 7 nucleotides align to TRBD2. This CDR3 is 14 amino acids long. Germline CDR1 SGHDN, CDR2 FVKESK. Trimming cost V 2 bases and J 8 bases; bases outside gene matches: 6.

The chain combines TRBV11-3 with TRBJ2-1, with D perhaps matching TRBD2 (5 bases). The length of the CDR3 is 13 residues. The germline V gene encodes CDR1 SGHNT and CDR2 YENEEA. Deletions cut 3 bases from V and 3 bases from J, with 6 bases between. The CDR3 here is CASSFRDYNEQFF. The CDR3 nucleotides read TGTGCCAGCAGCTTCCGGGACTACAATGAGCAGTTCTTC.

CDR3 DNA: TGTGCCAGCAGTGAAGATAGCGGGGGGGCACGGGAGCAGTTCTTC. Protein: CASSEDSGGAREQFF. The rearrangement links TRBV5-4 to TRBJ2-1, with 11 positions matching TRBD2. The CDR3 length is 15 residues. V was pared by 5 bases and J by 10 bases, with 11 bases of the junction left unmatched. Germline V gives CDR1 SGHNT, CDR2 YYREEE (reference sequence). Full variable domain (rest looked up from reference TRBV5-4 and TRBJ2-1): ETGVTQSPTHLIKTRGQQVTLRCSSQSGHNTVSWYQQALGQGPQFIFQYYREEENGRGNFPPRFSGLQFPNYSSELNVNALELDDSALYLCASSEDSGGAREQFFGPGTRLTVL.

This clone appeared once. This chain uses TRBV10-2 with TRBJ1-5; D unclear. CDR1 and CDR2 (germline): WSHSY, SAAADI. CDR3 size: 13 residues. V was cut by 7 bases and J by 4 bases, with 11 bases left in between. The CDR3 here is CASTYGENQPQHF. Written as DNA, the CDR3 is TGCGCCAGCACCTACGGAGAGAATCAGCCCCAGCATTTT.

V is TRBV11-2 and J is TRBJ2-1, with D possibly TRBD2 on 5 matching bases. The length of the CDR3 is 15 residues. CDR1 and CDR2 from the germline V gene are SGHAT and FQNNGV. V lost 4 bases and J lost 0, with 10 bases in between. CDR3 DNA: TGTGCCAGCAGCTACCAACTAGTCTCCTACAATGAGCAGTTCTTC. It encodes CASSYQLVSYNEQFF.

The J gene is TRBJ1-1, the V gene TRBV20-1, with TRBD1 matching over 7 bases. With V trimmed by 6 bases and J by 4 bases, 2 bases remained unmatched. From germline, CDR1 is DFQATT and CDR2 SNEGSKA (reference sequence). There are 11 residues in the CDR3. The CDR3 sequence is CSAPGGTEAFF. As DNA, the CDR3 is TGCAGTGCCCCAGGGGGCACTGAAGCTTTCTTT.

The rearrangement joins TRBV5-1 to TRBJ1-5, with a possible D match to TRBD1 (6 bases). Trimming cost V 2 bases and J 5 bases, with 11 bases left between them. The germline gives CDR1 SGHRS, CDR2 YFSETQ. The CDR3 covers 14 residues. The CDR3 sequence: CASSLMGADQPQHF. The CDR3 nucleotides read TGCGCCAGCAGCTTAATGGGGGCTGATCAGCCCCAGCATTTT.

Worth noting for this clone: Its ends do not fully match the called genes, so a read error is possible. The rearrangement links TRBV9 to TRBJ2-7; a possible D gene is TRBD2 (6 bases). The CDR3 contains 15 residues. Germline lookup yields CDR1 SGDLS and CDR2 YYNGEE. CDR3 region: CASSLTGVPSSEQYF. In DNA form, the CDR3 reads TGTGCCAGCAGCCTTACGGGGGTACCTTCCTCCGAGCAGTACTTC.

The V and J genes are TRBV4-1 and TRBJ2-2; TRBD1 matches 12 bases. V was pared by 3 bases and J by 3 bases, with 11 bases of the junction left unmatched. Germline CDR1 is MGHRA and CDR2 is YSYEKL. This CDR3 spans 19 amino acids. CDR3 bases: TGCGCCAGCAGCCAGATGGGACAGGGGGCCTTTTCGGACACCGGGGAGCTGTTTTTT. It encodes CASSQMGQGAFSDTGELFF.

The rearrangement links TRBV9 to TRBJ2-7, with no clear D. Per the germline V gene, CDR1 is SGDLS and CDR2 is YYNGEE. V was cut by 3 bases and J by 2 bases, with 15 bases left in between. This CDR3 comprises 15 residues. CDR3 in DNA: TGTGCCAGCAGCGCGAATCCGGGTCGCGCCTACGAGCAGTACTTC. This encodes CASSANPGRAYEQYF. The full variable domain, with the rest looked up from reference TRBV9 and TRBJ2-7, is DSGVTQTPKHLITATGQRVTLRCSPRSGDLSVYWYQQSLDQGLQFLIQYYNGEERAKGNILERFSAQQFPDLHSELNLSSLELGDSALYFCASSANPGRAYEQYFGPGTRLTVT.

The rearrangement joins TRBV28 to TRBJ2-7, with D hard to call. The germline CDR1 and CDR2 sequences are MDHEN and SYDVKM. V gave up 3 bases and J gave up 0 bases, with 12 bases separating them. The CDR3 is made up of 15 amino acids. CDR3 in DNA: TGTGCCAGCAGTTTTGTTGGGCTAAGCTCCTACGAGCAGTACTTC. The encoded protein is CASSFVGLSSYEQYF. Using reference TRBV28 and TRBJ2-7 for the parts outside the CDR3, the full variable domain is DVKVTQSSRYLVKRTGEKVFLECVQDMDHENMFWYRQDPGLGLRLIYFSYDVKMKEKGDIPEGYSVSREKKERFSLILESASTNQTSMYLCASSFVGLSSYEQYFGPGTRLTVT.

The table lists this clone with a count of one. The V and J genes are TRBV2 and TRBJ1-6; D might be TRBD1 (5 bases). Germline CDR1 SNHLY, CDR2 FYNNEI. Trimming removed 3 bases at V and 9 bases at J, with 15 bases between. The CDR3 totals 15 residues. DNA of the CDR3: TGTGCCAGCAGTGAGGTTTCGCAGGGTGGTTCACCCCTCCACTTT. Protein product: CASSEVSQGGSPLHF.

This rearrangement joins TRBV5-1 to TRBJ1-1; tentative D call: TRBD1 (5 bases). CDR1 is SGHRS and CDR2 is YFSETQ in the germline V gene. V was cut by 4 bases and J by 4 bases, with 17 bases left in between. The CDR3 covers 15 residues. The CDR3 loop is CASSPPRGGSTEAFF. CDR3 bases: TGCGCCAGCAGCCCCCCCCGCGGGGGTTCCACTGAAGCTTTCTTT.

This clone was picked up one time. V gene TRBV30 combines with J gene TRBJ1-3, with D maybe TRBD1 (5 bases). This CDR3 region has 13 residues. V lost 1 base to trimming and J lost 3 bases, with 7 bases between them. From germline, CDR1 is GTSNPN and CDR2 SVGIG (reference sequence). CDR3 loop: CAWSDQGGNTIYF. The CDR3 region has the DNA TGTGCCTGGAGTGACCAGGGTGGAAACACCATATATTTT. Full variable domain (missing parts from reference TRBV30 and TRBJ1-3): SQTIHQWPATLVQPVGSPLSLECTVEGTSNPNLYWYRQAAGRGLQLLFYSVGIGQISSEVPQNLSASRPQDRQFILSSKKLLLSDSGFYLCAWSDQGGNTIYFGEGSWLTVV.

The gene calls are TRBV5-1 and TRBJ2-3; the D gene is possibly TRBD2 (6 bases). Germline V lookup: CDR1 SGHRS, CDR2 YFSETQ. The CDR3 contains 15 residues. Trimming stripped 0 bases from V and 5 bases from J, with 13 bases between. CDR3 in amino acids: CASSLVGGSGDTQYF. The CDR3 coding sequence is TGCGCCAGCAGCTTGGTGGGGGGATCGGGAGATACGCAGTATTTT.

The chain links TRBV23-1 to TRBJ1-1; D might be TRBD1 (6 bases). TRBV23-1 is placed among ORFs of uncertain function. Trimming took off 7 bases at V and 8 bases at J, with 23 bases between the two ends. The CDR3 has 15 residues. CDR3 nucleotide sequence: TGCGCCAGCAATAAAAACCCGAGACAGGTAAAAGAAGCTTTCTTT. Translation gives CASNKNPRQVKEAFF.

Only one count was recorded for this clone. V usage is TRBV7-3 and J usage is TRBJ2-7; tentative D call: TRBD2 (7 bases). The V end was cut by 5 bases, the J end by 2 bases, with 16 bases between. The V gene's germline CDR1 is SGHTA and CDR2 FQGTGA. The CDR3 covers 15 residues. The CDR3 loop reads CASSPQGGGTYEQYF. The CDR3 DNA follows: TGTGCCAGCAGCCCCCAAGGGGGGGGAACCTACGAGCAGTACTTC. Full variable domain (remainder filled in from reference TRBV7-3 and TRBJ2-7): GAGVSQTPSNKVTEKGKYVELRCDPISGHTALYWYRQSLGQGPEFLIYFQGTGAADDSGLPNDRFFAVRPEGSVSTLKIQRTERGDSAVYLCASSPQGGGTYEQYFGPGTRLTVT.

The chain combines TRBV2 with TRBJ2-3, with D tentatively TRBD1 (5 bases). This CDR3 region has 14 residues. The germline V and J ends were trimmed by 7 bases and 2 bases, with 13 bases remaining between them. The germline CDR1 and CDR2 sequences are SNHLY and FYNNEI. The CDR3 is CASKLGQHTDTQYF. The CDR3 region has the DNA TGTGCCAGCAAACTGGGGCAGCACACAGATACGCAGTATTTT.

This chain connects TRBV27 to TRBJ2-5; TRBD2 aligns across 7 bases. Trimming took 6 bases from V and 1 from J; bases not matched to a gene: 11. The CDR3 is 16 amino acids. CDR1 is MNHEY, CDR2 SMNVEV, per germline (reference sequence). CDR3 in DNA: TGTGCCAGCAGCCCATATAGCGGGCTGTTCCAAGAGACCCAGTACTTC. This codes for CASSPYSGLFQETQYF.

V gene TRBV5-6 combines with J gene TRBJ2-5; 8 nucleotides line up with TRBD2. The V segment lost 6 bases and the J segment 4 bases; nucleotides outside the gene matches: 5. CDR1 and CDR2 from the germline V gene are SGHDT and YYEEEE. CDR3 length equals 13 residues. The CDR3 loop reads CASTLAGLETQYF. Written as DNA, the CDR3 is TGTGCCAGCACCTTAGCGGGATTAGAGACCCAGTACTTC.

This sequence joins TRBV6-6 and TRBJ1-5; TRBD1 aligns across 11 bases. The CDR3 is 16 residues long. Unmatched junction bases numbered 6, after V lost 6 bases and J lost 2 bases. In germline, CDR1 is MNHNY, CDR2 SVGAGI (reference sequence). CDR3 DNA sequence: TGTGCCAGCAGGCCCGGGACAGGGGGAGGCAATCAGCCCCAGCATTTT. Protein product: CASRPGTGGGNQPQHF.

The chain carries TRBV7-9 and TRBJ1-4, with 10 bases aligning to TRBD1. CDR3 length equals 14 residues. The V gene's germline CDR1 is SEHNR and CDR2 FQNEAQ (reference sequence). V lost 4 bases to trimming and J lost 8 bases; unmatched junction nucleotides: 4. CDR3 DNA sequence: TGTGCCAGCAGCTCAGGGGACAGGGGCGAAAAACTGTTTTTT. It codes for CASSSGDRGEKLFF.

The rearrangement uses TRBV7-2 and TRBJ1-5, with 10 bases identical to TRBD1. V shed 2 bases, J shed 6 bases, and the junction held 13 bases outside the gene matches. This CDR3 is built from 18 residues. Germline CDR1 reads SGHTA; CDR2 reads FQGNSA. The CDR3 loop reads CASSLTGQGGYLGQPQHF. CDR3 nucleotides: TGTGCCAGCAGCTTAACAGGACAGGGGGGCTATCTTGGTCAGCCCCAGCATTTT. The variable domain in full, with the rest retrieved from reference TRBV7-2 and TRBJ1-5, is GAGVSQSPSNKVTEKGKDVELRCDPISGHTALYWYRQSLGQGLEFLIYFQGNSAPDKSGLPSDRFSAERTGGSVSTLTIQRTQQEDSAVYLCASSLTGQGGYLGQPQHFGDGTRLSIL.

The DNA of the CDR3 is TGTGCCAGCAGTGAAGTTTCCCCGACAGGGTCCGAGCAGTACTTC. The encoded protein is CASSEVSPTGSEQYF. The J gene is TRBJ2-7, the V gene TRBV6-1, with 7 bases lining up with TRBD1. Germline-derived CDR1 and CDR2 are MNHNS and SASEGT. The CDR3 consists of 15 residues. V was clipped by 1 base and J by 6 bases; unmatched bases: 9.

V usage is TRBV7-6 and J usage is TRBJ1-3; no clear D. The CDR3 has 15 amino acids. V lost 5 bases and J lost 0, with 11 bases in between. Germline V gives CDR1 SGHVS, CDR2 FNYEAQ. CDR3 coding DNA: TGTGCCAGCAGCCGAACCCCGGGCTCTGGAAACACCATATATTTT. Protein sequence: CASSRTPGSGNTIYF.

The rearrangement joins TRBV27 to TRBJ1-1; 8 bases map to TRBD1. Germline CDR1 MNHEY, CDR2 SMNVEV (reference sequence). This CDR3 has 16 amino acids. V gave up 2 bases and J gave up 0 bases; unmatched junction bases: 5. The CDR3 region is CASSLSPGQVNTEAFF. The CDR3 bases are TGTGCCAGCAGTTTAAGTCCGGGACAGGTGAACACTGAAGCTTTCTTT.

The chain links TRBV18 to TRBJ2-7, with TRBD2 matching over 13 bases. From germline, CDR1 is KGHSH and CDR2 LQKENI. V shed 4 bases, J shed 1 base, and the junction held 4 bases outside the gene matches. CDR3 size: 16 residues. The CDR3 is CASSLRTSGGSYEQYF. The CDR3 bases are TGTGCCAGCTCACTTCGGACTAGCGGGGGTTCCTACGAGCAGTACTTC.

A remark on this clone: Other DNA sequences of this sample code for an identical CDR3. The chain has TRBV5-1 and TRBJ1-1; D unclear. The V gene lost 0 bases and the J gene lost 0 bases, with 6 bases spanning the gap. This CDR3 is built from 14 residues. Germline-derived CDR1 and CDR2 are SGHRS and YFSETQ. The DNA for the CDR3 is TGCGCCAGCAGCTTGGGGCACATGAACACTGAAGCTTTCTTT. It translates to CASSLGHMNTEAFF.